This passage covers 10 T cell receptor beta chains from one sample sequenced in a study of CD8 T cells in ankylosing spondylitis. Antigens for these TCRs are unknown. TCRdb processed the 5' RACE reads anew with MiXCR; each CDR3 protein has one entry. The sample carries around 130,000 distinct CDR3 sequences, 17% recorded once. Broader study findings: Roughly eight highly homologous variants formed a TCR beta motif that appeared characteristic of ankylosing spondylitis blood.

Sequencing used blood, either unsorted or a sorted T cell fraction (not recorded which). The source of these receptors is a male donor with ankylosing spondylitis.

In this sample, this clonotype turned up a few times. This rearrangement joins TRBV7-8 to TRBJ2-7, with 11 bases that match TRBD2. The J segment lost 5 bases and the V segment lost 6 bases, leaving 6 bases of the junction unmatched. From germline, CDR1 is SGHVS and CDR2 FQNEAQ. This CDR3 is built from 14 residues. The CDR3 reads CASSLTSGSNEQYF. For the CDR3, the DNA is TGTGCCAGCAGTTTAACTAGCGGGAGTAACGAGCAGTACTTC. The complete variable domain, with remaining parts taken from reference TRBV7-8 and TRBJ2-7, reads GAGVSQSPRYKVAKRGQDVALRCDPISGHVSLFWYQQALGQGPEFLTYFQNEAQLDKSGLPSDRFFAERPEGSVSTLKIQRTQQEDSAVYLCASSLTSGSNEQYFGPGTRLTVT.

Only a few counts were recorded for this clonotype. The genes are TRBV29-1 and TRBJ2-5, with TRBD1 as a possible D gene (6 bases). The germline V gene has CDR1 SQVTM and CDR2 ANQGSEA. The ends were cut back, 0 bases at V and 5 bases at J, with 13 bases in the middle. The CDR3 is 14 amino acids. CDR3 nucleotides: TGCAGCGTTGAAGAGGGGGCAGGGCAGGAGACCCAGTACTTC. Translation: CSVEEGAGQETQYF.

The genes are TRBV9 and TRBJ2-1, with a tentative D call TRBD1 (6 bases). Germline CDR1 reads SGDLS; CDR2 reads YYNGEE. CDR3 length: 12 amino acids. Trimming removed 3 bases from V and 9 bases from J, with 10 bases in between. CDR3 coding DNA: TGTGCCAGCAGCGCCACAGGGTCTGAGCAGTTCTTC. Its translation: CASSATGSEQFF.

CDR3 nucleotide sequence: TGTGCCAGCAGCGTAGTAGGGGGGGCCGCAGATACGCAGTATTTT. This encodes CASSVVGGAADTQYF. This chain links TRBV5-5 with TRBJ2-3; a possible D gene is TRBD2 (7 bases). This CDR3 is built from 15 residues. CDR1 and CDR2 from the germline V gene are SGHKS and YYEKEE (reference sequence). V was cut by 4 bases and J by 4 bases, with 16 bases left in between. The whole variable domain, filled in from reference TRBV5-5 and TRBJ2-3, reads DAGVTQSPTHLIKTRGQQVTLRCSPISGHKSVSWYQQVLGQGPQFIFQYYEKEERGRGNFPDRFSARQFPNYSSELNVNALLLGDSALYLCASSVVGGAADTQYFGPGTRLTVL.

V usage is TRBV13 and J usage is TRBJ2-5, with 8 nucleotides matching TRBD1. The CDR3 is 15 amino acids. V dropped 4 bases and J dropped 5; count of bases not matched to a gene: 9. Germline values: CDR1 PRHDT, CDR2 FYEKMQ (reference sequence). CDR3 DNA sequence: TGTGCCAGCAGCTCCTCCGGACAGGGTGATGAGACCCAGTACTTC. Amino acid sequence: CASSSSGQGDETQYF.

The genes are TRBV6-4 and TRBJ2-2, with D perhaps matching TRBD2 (7 bases). This CDR3 is 15 amino acids long. Germline loops: CDR1 MRHNA, CDR2 SNTAGT. Trimming removed 6 bases from V and 6 bases from J, with 17 bases in between. The CDR3 sequence: CASSPGGGAAGELFF. The CDR3 coding sequence is TGTGCCAGCAGCCCTGGGGGGGGCGCGGCCGGGGAGCTGTTTTTT.

This clonotype was detected ten times or more. The V and J genes are TRBV29-1 and TRBJ1-1; no clear D. The V and J ends lost 8 bases and 6 bases respectively, with 19 bases between them. The CDR3 runs 13 residues. Germline CDR1 reads SQVTM; CDR2 reads ANQGSEA. CDR3: CSIATDDVAEAFF. In nucleotides, the CDR3 is TGCAGCATTGCGACGGACGACGTAGCTGAAGCTTTCTTT.

This clonotype was observed a few times. This chain uses TRBV7-9 with TRBJ1-1; the D is unclear. This CDR3 is built from 15 residues. The V end was cut by 4 bases, the J end by 0 bases, with 12 bases between. Per the germline V gene, CDR1 is SEHNR and CDR2 is FQNEAQ (reference sequence). CDR3 nucleotides: TGTGCCAGCAGCTCCCCTGGAGGGATGAACACTGAAGCTTTCTTT. Translating gives CASSSPGGMNTEAFF.

This clonotype was counted between two and nine times. The V call is TRBV18, the J call TRBJ1-5; perhaps TRBD1 as D (6 bases). Germline V lookup: CDR1 KGHSH, CDR2 LQKENI. Trimming left V 0 bases short and J 4 bases short, with 7 bases between. There are 14 residues in the CDR3. This CDR3 is CASSPPGGNQPQHF. DNA of the CDR3: TGTGCCAGCTCACCACCAGGGGGGAATCAGCCCCAGCATTTT.

The chain carries TRBV21-1 and TRBJ2-2. TRBV21-1 is deemed a pseudogene. The CDR3 is 13 amino acids. CDR3 residues: CASSKDGTGELFF. CDR3 nucleotide sequence: TGTGCCAGCAGCAAAGATGGCACCGGGGAGCTGTTTTTT.